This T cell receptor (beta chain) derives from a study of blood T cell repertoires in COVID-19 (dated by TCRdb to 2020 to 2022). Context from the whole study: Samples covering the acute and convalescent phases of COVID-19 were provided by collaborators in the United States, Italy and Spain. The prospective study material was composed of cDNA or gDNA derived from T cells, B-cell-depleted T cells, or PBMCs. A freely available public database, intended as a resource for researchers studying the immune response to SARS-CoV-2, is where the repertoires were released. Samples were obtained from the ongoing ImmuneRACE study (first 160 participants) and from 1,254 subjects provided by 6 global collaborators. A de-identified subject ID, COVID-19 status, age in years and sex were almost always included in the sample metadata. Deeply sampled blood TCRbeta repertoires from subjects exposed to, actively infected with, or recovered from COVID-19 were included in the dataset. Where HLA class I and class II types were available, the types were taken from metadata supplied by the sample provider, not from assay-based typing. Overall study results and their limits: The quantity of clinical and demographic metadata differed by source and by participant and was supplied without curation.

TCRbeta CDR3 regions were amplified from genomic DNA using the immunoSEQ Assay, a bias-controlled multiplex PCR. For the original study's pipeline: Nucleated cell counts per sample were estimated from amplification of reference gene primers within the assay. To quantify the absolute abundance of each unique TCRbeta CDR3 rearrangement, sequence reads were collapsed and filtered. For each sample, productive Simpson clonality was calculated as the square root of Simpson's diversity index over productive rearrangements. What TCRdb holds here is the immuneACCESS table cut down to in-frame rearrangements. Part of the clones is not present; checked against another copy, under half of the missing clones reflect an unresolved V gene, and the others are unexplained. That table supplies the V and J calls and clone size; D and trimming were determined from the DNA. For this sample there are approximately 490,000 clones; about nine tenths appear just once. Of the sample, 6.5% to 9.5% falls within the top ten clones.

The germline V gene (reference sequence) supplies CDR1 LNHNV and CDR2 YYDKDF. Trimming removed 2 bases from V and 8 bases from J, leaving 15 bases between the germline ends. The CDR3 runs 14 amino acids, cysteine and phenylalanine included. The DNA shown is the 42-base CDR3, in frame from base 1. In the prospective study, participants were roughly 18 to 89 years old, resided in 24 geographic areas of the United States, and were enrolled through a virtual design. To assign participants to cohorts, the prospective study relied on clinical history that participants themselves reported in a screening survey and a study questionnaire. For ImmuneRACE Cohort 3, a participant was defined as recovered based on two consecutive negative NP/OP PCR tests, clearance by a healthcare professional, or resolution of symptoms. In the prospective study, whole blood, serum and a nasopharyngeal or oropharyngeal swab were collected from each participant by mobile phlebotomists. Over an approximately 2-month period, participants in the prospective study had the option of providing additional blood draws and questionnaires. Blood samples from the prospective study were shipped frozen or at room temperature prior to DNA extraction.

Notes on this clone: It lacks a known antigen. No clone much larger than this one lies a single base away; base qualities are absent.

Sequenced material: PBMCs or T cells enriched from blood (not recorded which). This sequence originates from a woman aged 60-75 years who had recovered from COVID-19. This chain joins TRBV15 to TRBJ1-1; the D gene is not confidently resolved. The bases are TGTGCCACCAGCAGACAAAAACTTATACAGGAAGCTTTCTTT. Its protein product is CATSRQKLIQEAFF.